This T cell receptor beta chain is from a study of blood T cell repertoires in COVID-19. Background on the study: Samples came from the United States, Italy and Spain, spanning acute and convalescent COVID-19.

Assay used: immunoSEQ multiplex PCR; TCRdb lists only in-frame clones, some missing. The sample lists 130,000 or so clones, approximately 84% occurring once. CDR1 is SGDLS and CDR2 is YYNGEE in the germline V gene. V was pared by 0 bases and J by 6 bases, with 15 bases between. The CDR3 sequence is 16 residues long. The sequenced sample was peripheral blood. The TCR was taken from a woman of 80 years or more with acute or convalescent COVID-19. The chain couples TRBV9 to TRBJ1-4, with TRBD1 as a possible D gene (5 bases). The CDR3 loop is CASSVGPTGVDEKLFF. The CDR3 bases are TGTGCCAGCAGCGTAGGCCCGACGGGGGTCGATGAAAAACTGTTTTTT.